One and the same sample provided the 11 T cell receptor beta chains below, sequenced in a study of CXCR3-negative and CXCR3-positive naive CD8 T cells. Researchers prepared the TRB cDNA libraries using 5' RACE with UMI labels. TCRdb reanalyzed the 5' RACE reads, giving one entry per CDR3 protein sequence and no DNA. This sample's table reports about 90,000 distinct CDR3 sequences. Study outcomes and limitations: The study found more hydrophobic TRB CDR3s in CXCR3-positive naive cells than in CXCR3-negative naive cells.

No antigens are known for them. Material for sequencing was naive CXCR3+ CD8+ T cells from blood. The sample's subset: CD45RO-CCR7+CD27+CD95- naive CD8+ T cells expressing CXCR3 (TNR3+). These receptors all stem from a human donor in good health. Some clones in this sample may be carry-over from other donors' samples.

This rearrangement joins TRBV13 to TRBJ1-1; no DNA is available, so the TRBD1 call from TCRdb remains unchecked. Germline CDR1 is PRHDT and CDR2 is FYEKMQ (reference sequence). The length of the CDR3 is 12 residues. CDR3 residues: CASSSGGTEAFF.

CDR3 loop: CSARDQGDTEAFF. The chain is built from TRBV20-1 and TRBJ1-1; TCRdb picks TRBD1, but there is no DNA to check that call. CDR3 length: 13 residues. CDR1 and CDR2 from the germline V gene are DFQATT and SNEGSKA (reference sequence).

V gene TRBV20-1 combines with J gene TRBJ2-4. The CDR3 runs 15 residues. Germline lookup yields CDR1 DFQATT and CDR2 SNEGSKA (reference sequence). This CDR3 is CSARDLETPKNIQYF.

The chain has TRBV19 and TRBJ2-3; TCRdb indicates TRBD2, and absent DNA this call remains unverified. The CDR3 has 16 amino acids. The germline V gene encodes CDR1 LNHDA and CDR2 SQIVND (reference sequence). The CDR3 reads CASIDSGRAYRDTQYF.

This chain connects TRBV12-3 or TRBV12-4 to TRBJ2-7; lacking DNA, the TRBD1 call made by TCRdb goes unchecked. The CDR3 covers 13 residues. The CDR3 protein is CASSLQGTDEQYF.

This chain joins TRBV7-8 and TRBJ2-2; the D call of TRBD2 rests on TCRdb alone, since no DNA is present to check it. CDR3 length: 16 residues. Germline V gene sequence: CDR1 SGHVS, CDR2 FQNEAQ. CDR3: CASSPAAGVVTGELFF.

The V call is TRBV7-6, the J call TRBJ2-7; TCRdb's D gene call, TRBD1, goes unchecked for lack of DNA. The V gene's germline CDR1 is SGHVS and CDR2 FNYEAQ. The CDR3 covers 15 residues. CDR3 residues: CASSSPGGGIDEQYF. The full variable domain, completed using reference TRBV7-6 and TRBJ2-7, is GAGVSQSPRYKVTKRGQDVALRCDPISGHVSLYWYRQALGQGPEFLTYFNYEAQQDKSGLPNDRFSAERPEGSISTLTIQRTEQRDSAMYRCASSSPGGGIDEQYFGPGTRLTVT.

This sequence joins TRBV5-1 and TRBJ2-7; TCRdb's assignment of TRBD2 cannot be checked, as there is no DNA. The germline CDR1 and CDR2 sequences are SGHRS and YFSETQ. CDR3 length equals 13 residues. CDR3 loop: CASSFVGDYEQYF. Based on the CDR3 plus reference TRBV5-1 and TRBJ2-7, the full variable domain is KAGVTQTPRYLIKTRGQQVTLSCSPISGHRSVSWYQQTPGQGLQFLFEYFSETQRNKGNFPGRFSGRQFSNSRSEMNVSTLELGDSALYLCASSFVGDYEQYFGPGTRLTVT.

CDR3 protein: CATSTWDRGQEQFF. V and J are TRBV15 and TRBJ2-1; TCRdb's D call of TRBD1 is untestable without DNA. Germline CDR1 reads LNHNV; CDR2 reads YYDKDF (reference sequence). This CDR3 is built from 14 residues.

V and J are TRBV7-9 and TRBJ2-3; TCRdb designates TRBD1, a call that cannot be tested without DNA. There are 20 residues in the CDR3. CDR1 and CDR2 (germline): SEHNR, FQNEAQ (reference sequence). The CDR3 is CASSSFGGQGAGVGTDTQYF.

The chain recombines TRBV6-1 with TRBJ1-2; without DNA, the TCRdb call of TRBD1 cannot be checked. The CDR3 has 14 amino acids. In germline, CDR1 is MNHNS, CDR2 SASEGT. The CDR3: CASSPRQETYGYTF.